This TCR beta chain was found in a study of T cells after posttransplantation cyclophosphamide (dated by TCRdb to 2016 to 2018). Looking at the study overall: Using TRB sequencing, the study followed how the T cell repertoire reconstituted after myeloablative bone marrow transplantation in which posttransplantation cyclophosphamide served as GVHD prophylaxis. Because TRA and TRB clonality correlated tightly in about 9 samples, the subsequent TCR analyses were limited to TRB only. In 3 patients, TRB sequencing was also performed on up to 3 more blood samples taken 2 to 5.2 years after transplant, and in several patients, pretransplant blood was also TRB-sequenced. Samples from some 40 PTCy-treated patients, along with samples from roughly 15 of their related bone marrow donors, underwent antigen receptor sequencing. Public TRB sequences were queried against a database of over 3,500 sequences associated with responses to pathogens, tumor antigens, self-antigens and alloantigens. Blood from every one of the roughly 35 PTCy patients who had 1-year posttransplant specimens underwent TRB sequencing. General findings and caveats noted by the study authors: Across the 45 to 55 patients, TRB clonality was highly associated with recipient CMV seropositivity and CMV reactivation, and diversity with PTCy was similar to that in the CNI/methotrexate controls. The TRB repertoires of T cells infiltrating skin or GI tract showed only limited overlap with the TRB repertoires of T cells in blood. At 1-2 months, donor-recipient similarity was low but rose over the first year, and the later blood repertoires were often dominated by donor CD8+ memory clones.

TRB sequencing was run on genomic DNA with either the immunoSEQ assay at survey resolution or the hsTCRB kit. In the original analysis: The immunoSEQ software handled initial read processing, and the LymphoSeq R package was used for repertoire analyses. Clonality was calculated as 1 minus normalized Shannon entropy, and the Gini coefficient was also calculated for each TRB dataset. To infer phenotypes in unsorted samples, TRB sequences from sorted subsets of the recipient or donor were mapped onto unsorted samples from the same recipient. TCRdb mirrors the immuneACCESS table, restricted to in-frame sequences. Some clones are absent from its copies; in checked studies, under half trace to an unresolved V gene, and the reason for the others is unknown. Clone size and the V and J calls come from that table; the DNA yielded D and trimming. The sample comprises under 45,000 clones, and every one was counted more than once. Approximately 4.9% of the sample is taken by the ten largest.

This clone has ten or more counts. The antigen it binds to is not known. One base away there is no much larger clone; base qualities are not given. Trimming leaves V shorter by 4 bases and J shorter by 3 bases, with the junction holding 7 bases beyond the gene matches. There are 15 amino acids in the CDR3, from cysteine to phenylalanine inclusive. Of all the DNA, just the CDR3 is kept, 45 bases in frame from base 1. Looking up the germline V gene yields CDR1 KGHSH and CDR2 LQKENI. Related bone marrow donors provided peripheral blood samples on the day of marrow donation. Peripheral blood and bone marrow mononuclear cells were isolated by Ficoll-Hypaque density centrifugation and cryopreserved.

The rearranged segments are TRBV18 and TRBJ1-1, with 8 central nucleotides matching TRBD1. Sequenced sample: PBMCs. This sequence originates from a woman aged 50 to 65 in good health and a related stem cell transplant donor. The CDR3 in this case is CASSRTGLKDTEAFF. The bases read TGTGCCAGCTCACGGACAGGGCTTAAGGACACTGAAGCTTTCTTT.